These 5 T cell receptor beta chains were all obtained from the same sample, sequenced in a study of blood T cell repertoires in COVID-19. TCRdb keeps only in-frame clones here, not all; method: immunoSEQ multiplex PCR. The table lists 150,000 to 200,000 clones, about 89% of them singletons, with around 0.77% in the top ten. Sequenced: PBMCs or T cells enriched from blood (not recorded which). These receptors all come from a woman aged 18-30 years who had recovered from COVID-19.

This chain links TRBV11-2 with TRBJ1-5, with 9 bases aligning to TRBD1. The CDR3 runs 14 residues. J was trimmed by 7 bases and V by 3 bases; bases with no gene match: 4. From germline, CDR1 is SGHAT and CDR2 FQNNGV. The CDR3 reads CASSFGTGQQPQHF. The CDR3 DNA is TGTGCCAGCAGCTTCGGGACAGGGCAACAGCCCCAGCATTTT.

The rearrangement joins TRBV18 to TRBJ2-5; tentatively, D is TRBD1 (5 bases). The CDR3 covers 13 residues. Germline V CDR1 and CDR2: KGHSH, LQKENI. The V end was cut by 3 bases, the J end by 2 bases, with 7 bases between. For the CDR3, the DNA is TGTGCCAGCTCACCGACAGAACAAGAGACCCAGTACTTC. The encoded protein is CASSPTEQETQYF. Full variable domain (outside the CDR3, taken from reference TRBV18 and TRBJ2-5): NAGVMQNPRHLVRRRGQEARLRCSPMKGHSHVYWYRQLPEEGLKFMVYLQKENIIDESGMPKERFSAEFPKEGPSILRIQQVVRGDSAAYFCASSPTEQETQYFGPGTRLLVL.

The chain combines TRBV27 with TRBJ2-7; 7 nucleotides match TRBD2. With 2 bases clipped from V and 6 bases from J, the junction kept 7 bases outside the gene matches. The germline V gene has CDR1 MNHEY and CDR2 SMNVEV (reference sequence). The CDR3 is 14 residues long. The CDR3 DNA is TGTGCCAGCAGTTTAGGGGGGAGGGCCTTCGAGCAGTACTTC. Encoded protein: CASSLGGRAFEQYF.

In its sample, this clone was seen once. The CDR3 DNA is TGCGCCAGCAGCCGAATGGGAGTCCGAACCGACGGCTACACCTTC. Translated: CASSRMGVRTDGYTF. The chain links TRBV4-1 to TRBJ1-2; D remains unclear. The ends were cut back, 4 bases at V and 8 bases at J, with 20 bases in the middle. The CDR3 extends over 15 amino acids. Germline values: CDR1 MGHRA, CDR2 YSYEKL.

The chain combines TRBV4-1 with TRBJ1-1, with 7 positions matching TRBD1. Trimming at V came to 4 bases and at J to 3 bases, leaving 14 bases not matched to a gene. The CDR3 has 17 residues. The germline gives CDR1 MGHRA, CDR2 YSYEKL. The CDR3 DNA reads as TGCGCCAGCAGCCTACAGGGGAAACGCACAGGGGACACTGAAGCTTTCTTT. Translating it yields CASSLQGKRTGDTEAFF.